This T cell receptor (beta chain) was documented in a study of graft-versus-host responses after intestinal transplantation. For this clone: What it binds is unknown.

Assay used: immunoSEQ multiplex PCR; TCRdb lists only in-frame clones, some missing. Here the sample spans about 120,000 clones, 80% to 95% being singletons. Per germline, CDR1 MNHEY and CDR2 SVGAGI. V lost 6 bases and J lost 0, with 9 bases in between. The CDR3 is made up of 13 amino acids. The sample here was unstimulated CD4+ T cells sorted from spleen or lymph node cells, taken before intestinal transplant. This chain uses TRBV6-5 with TRBJ2-7; a weak D match, TRBD1 (5 bases). The clonotype was recovered from a human donor who received an intestinal transplant. The CDR3 sequence: CASRRQSSYEQYF. The CDR3 DNA reads as TGTGCCAGCAGGAGACAGAGCTCCTACGAGCAGTACTTC.